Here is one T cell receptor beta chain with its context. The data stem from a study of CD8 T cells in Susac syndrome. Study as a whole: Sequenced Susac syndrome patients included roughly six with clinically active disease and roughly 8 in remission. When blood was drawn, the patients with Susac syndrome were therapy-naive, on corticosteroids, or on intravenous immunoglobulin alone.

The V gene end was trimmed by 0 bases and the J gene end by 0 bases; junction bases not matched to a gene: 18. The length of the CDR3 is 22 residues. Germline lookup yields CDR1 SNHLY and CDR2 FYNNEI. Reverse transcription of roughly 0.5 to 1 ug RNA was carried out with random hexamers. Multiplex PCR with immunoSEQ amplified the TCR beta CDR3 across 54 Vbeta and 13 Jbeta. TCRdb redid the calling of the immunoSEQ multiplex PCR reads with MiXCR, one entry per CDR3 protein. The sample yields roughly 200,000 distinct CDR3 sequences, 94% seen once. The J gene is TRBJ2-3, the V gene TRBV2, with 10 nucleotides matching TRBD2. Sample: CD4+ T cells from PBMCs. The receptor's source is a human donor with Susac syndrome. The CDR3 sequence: CASSEALLSWLAGDSSTDTQYF. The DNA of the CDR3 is TGTGCCAGCAGTGAAGCGCTTCTGTCGTGGCTAGCGGGAGACTCTAGCACAGATACGCAGTATTTT. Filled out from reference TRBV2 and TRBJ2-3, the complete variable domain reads EPEVTQTPSHQVTQMGQEVILRCVPISNHLYFYWYRQILGQKVEFLVSFYNNEISEKSEIFDDQFSVERPDGSNFTLKIRSTKLEDSAMYFCASSEALLSWLAGDSSTDTQYFGPGTRLTVL.